One sample yielded the 23 T cell receptor beta chains listed below, sequenced in a study of blood T cell repertoires in COVID-19. Libraries were prepared by immunoSEQ multiplex PCR; TCRdb keeps only in-frame clonotypes and omits some of them. The sample has around 170,000 clones; 80% to 90% are singletons. Sample: PBMCs or T cells enriched from blood (not recorded which). These receptors were obtained from a young woman who had recovered from COVID-19.

V usage is TRBV4-2 and J usage is TRBJ2-7, with a tentative D call TRBD2 (5 bases). Germline V gene sequence: CDR1 LGHNA, CDR2 YNFKEQ. Trimming pared 0 bases from V and 3 bases from J, leaving 12 bases between. The length of the CDR3 is 15 residues. The CDR3 nucleotides read TGTGCCAGCAGCCAAGATGGACGGGAAGACTACGAGCAGTACTTC. Translated, it gives CASSQDGREDYEQYF.

This clone was observed a single time. The V and J genes are TRBV30 and TRBJ1-1; TRBD1 might be the D (5 bases). The germline V and J ends were trimmed by 4 bases and 1 base, with 16 bases remaining between them. Germline V gene sequence: CDR1 GTSNPN, CDR2 SVGIG (reference sequence). The CDR3 is 15 amino acids. For the CDR3, the DNA is TGTGCCTGGAACCTGGGACTGGGGACGAACACTGAAGCTTTCTTT. This gives the protein CAWNLGLGTNTEAFF.

This chain links TRBV2 with TRBJ2-6; a possible D gene is TRBD2 (6 bases). Germline V gives CDR1 SNHLY, CDR2 FYNNEI. This CDR3 contains 19 residues. Trimming took off 3 bases at V and 0 bases at J, with 18 bases between the two ends. Here the CDR3 DNA reads TGTGCCAGCAGTGATGTGGTGGGCGGGAAAACCTCTGGGGCCAACGTCCTGACTTTC. Encoded protein: CASSDVVGGKTSGANVLTF.

This chain joins TRBV9 and TRBJ2-7, with D possibly TRBD2 on 5 matching bases. Per germline, CDR1 SGDLS and CDR2 YYNGEE. The CDR3 consists of 15 residues. V dropped 4 bases and J dropped 2 bases, with 16 bases sitting between them. In DNA form, the CDR3 reads TGTGCCAGCAGCCCTCGGGAAGTTCCTACCTACGAGCAGTACTTC. This sequence encodes CASSPREVPTYEQYF. The variable domain in full, completed from reference TRBV9 and TRBJ2-7, reads DSGVTQTPKHLITATGQRVTLRCSPRSGDLSVYWYQQSLDQGLQFLIQYYNGEERAKGNILERFSAQQFPDLHSELNLSSLELGDSALYFCASSPREVPTYEQYFGPGTRLTVT.

The chain combines TRBV24-1 with TRBJ1-5; D perhaps matches TRBD1 (5 bases). Per the germline V gene, CDR1 is KGHDR and CDR2 is SFDVKD. This CDR3 is built from 17 residues. V was shortened by 10 bases and J by 4 bases, with 25 bases between the two germline ends. DNA of the CDR3: TGTGCCACTACCGATTTTAGTAGGATGGGGGGAAATCAGCCCCAGCATTTT. It encodes CATTDFSRMGGNQPQHF.

The chain recombines TRBV7-9 with TRBJ1-2; weak D call: TRBD1 (5 bases). This CDR3 is 18 amino acids long. Germline CDR1 SEHNR, CDR2 FQNEAQ (reference sequence). V lost 2 bases to trimming and J lost 0 bases, with 19 bases between them. The CDR3 loop is CASSLPLIGAGTNYGYTF. DNA of the CDR3: TGTGCCAGCAGCTTACCTCTAATTGGGGCAGGGACTAACTATGGCTACACCTTC.

This clone was seen more than once but under ten times. The chain combines TRBV5-1 with TRBJ2-7; the D gene is possibly TRBD1 (6 bases). Trimming pared 4 bases from V and 2 bases from J, leaving 13 bases between. Germline-derived CDR1 and CDR2 are SGHRS and YFSETQ. This CDR3 is 14 amino acids long. CDR3 loop: CASSPRGGAYEQYF. The CDR3 DNA reads as TGCGCCAGCAGCCCCAGAGGGGGAGCCTACGAGCAGTACTTC. Filled out from reference TRBV5-1 and TRBJ2-7, the complete variable domain reads KAGVTQTPRYLIKTRGQQVTLSCSPISGHRSVSWYQQTPGQGLQFLFEYFSETQRNKGNFPGRFSGRQFSNSRSEMNVSTLELGDSALYLCASSPRGGAYEQYFGPGTRLTVT.

The chain has TRBV28 and TRBJ1-2; tentatively, D is TRBD1 (6 bases). The germline V gene encodes CDR1 MDHEN and CDR2 SYDVKM. This CDR3 spans 15 amino acids. V lost 5 bases and J 3 bases, leaving 16 bases between the germline ends. The CDR3 DNA reads as TGTGCCAGCAGTCCAACAGGGACCCGGGACTATGGCTACACCTTC. Translated, it gives CASSPTGTRDYGYTF.

The chain has TRBV2 and TRBJ1-4; 7 bases match TRBD1. The V gene's germline CDR1 is SNHLY and CDR2 FYNNEI. With V trimmed by 6 bases and J by 0 bases, 10 bases remained unmatched. This CDR3 region has 17 residues. The CDR3 nucleotides read TGTGCCAGCAGCCGGGACAGCTATTTTGCAACTAATGAAAAACTGTTTTTT. This codes for CASSRDSYFATNEKLFF.

The chain uses TRBV4-1 and TRBJ1-1; TRBD1 matches at 7 bases. V dropped 1 base and J dropped 3; count of bases not matched to a gene: 8. Germline V lookup: CDR1 MGHRA, CDR2 YSYEKL. The CDR3 contains 16 residues. DNA for the CDR3: TGCGCCAGCAGCCAAGCTAGACAGGGCATAGACACTGAAGCTTTCTTT. This codes for CASSQARQGIDTEAFF.

V and J are TRBV6-5 and TRBJ2-1; weak D call: TRBD1 (6 bases). This CDR3 comprises 13 residues. V lost 0 bases to trimming and J lost 8 bases, with 8 bases between them. Germline CDR1 is MNHEY and CDR2 is SVGAGI. The CDR3, as DNA: TGTGCCAGCAGTTACTCGTCAGGGGATGAGCAGTTCTTC. Translated, it gives CASSYSSGDEQFF.

This clone has only one observation. The J gene is TRBJ1-4, the V gene TRBV7-2; 8 bases align to TRBD1. Losses at the gene ends were 1 base for V and 6 bases for J; bases not matched to a gene: 4. Germline V gives CDR1 SGHTA, CDR2 FQGNSA. The CDR3 totals 15 residues. The CDR3 loop is CASSLVAGGYEKLFF. For the CDR3, the DNA is TGTGCCAGCAGCTTAGTTGCAGGGGGCTATGAAAAACTGTTTTTT.

The chain employs TRBV2 and TRBJ1-5; D is uncertain. The V end was cut by 2 bases, the J end by 2 bases, with 13 bases between. The CDR3 loop spans 16 amino acids. Germline V gives CDR1 SNHLY, CDR2 FYNNEI. CDR3 coding DNA: TGTGCCAGCAGTGAACGGGAGGGTTCCCGCAATCAGCCCCAGCATTTT. It specifies CASSEREGSRNQPQHF.

The V and J genes are TRBV24-1 and TRBJ2-3, with TRBD2 as a possible D gene (6 bases). With 4 bases removed from V and 1 base from J, the gap between germline ends came to 14 bases. CDR1 is KGHDR, CDR2 SFDVKD, per germline. The CDR3 has 16 amino acids. CDR3 in DNA: TGTGCCACCAGTGACCCCGGAGGAGGGGGCACAGATACGCAGTATTTT. It yields the protein CATSDPGGGGTDTQYF.

The genes are TRBV7-9 and TRBJ2-1, with 11 positions matching TRBD2. The CDR3 loop spans 19 amino acids. The V and J ends lost 1 base and 4 bases, in that order; junction bases with no gene match: 12. The germline V gene encodes CDR1 SEHNR and CDR2 FQNEAQ (reference sequence). The CDR3 nucleotides are TGTGCCAGCAGCTTAGACAGTCTAGCGGGGGGACATGGGTACAATGAGCAGTTCTTC. Its protein product is CASSLDSLAGGHGYNEQFF.

DNA of the CDR3: TGTGCCAGCAGCCCCGGGACAGGGGGCATCGGGGAGCAGTACTTC. Protein sequence: CASSPGTGGIGEQYF. This chain links TRBV7-2 with TRBJ2-7, with 12 positions matching TRBD1. Germline V lookup: CDR1 SGHTA, CDR2 FQGNSA. The CDR3 consists of 15 residues. Trimming took 5 bases from V and 7 from J; bases not matched to a gene: 9.

This clone appeared a single time. V and J are TRBV6-6 and TRBJ1-3, with 8 bases that match TRBD1. The CDR3 has 15 amino acids. The J segment lost 1 base and the V segment lost 6 bases, leaving 5 bases of the junction unmatched. Germline V gene data show CDR1 as MNHNY and CDR2 as SVGAGI (reference sequence). Here the CDR3 DNA reads TGTGCCAGCAGCCCAGACAGGGGTTCTGGAAACACCATATATTTT. It codes for CASSPDRGSGNTIYF.

CDR3 sequence reads: CASRALVGYTF. The CDR3 DNA is TGTGCCAGCAGGGCCCTGGTAGGCTACACCTTC. This chain connects TRBV28 to TRBJ1-2, with D hard to call. V was cut by 6 bases and J by 8 bases, with 10 bases left in between. From germline, CDR1 is MDHEN and CDR2 SYDVKM. This CDR3 has 11 residues.

The chain joins TRBV10-2 to TRBJ1-4, with 11 positions matching TRBD1. Unmatched junction bases numbered 0, after V lost 0 bases and J lost 0 bases. CDR3 length: 17 residues. Per the germline V gene, CDR1 is WSHSY and CDR2 is SAAADI. CDR3: CASSESGQGATNEKLFF. The CDR3 nucleotides read TGCGCCAGCAGTGAGTCGGGACAGGGGGCAACTAATGAAAAACTGTTTTTT.

This clone was found a few times. This chain connects TRBV3-1 (or the pseudogene TRBV3-2) to TRBJ1-2, with a tentative D call TRBD1 (6 bases). CDR3 length: 12 amino acids. Germline loops: CDR1 LGHDT, CDR2 YNNKEL (reference sequence). The V gene lost 4 bases and the J gene lost 6 bases, with 9 bases spanning the gap. CDR3 loop: CASSLGQHGYTF. CDR3 nucleotides: TGTGCCAGCAGCCTTGGACAGCATGGCTACACCTTC.

This chain connects TRBV10-1 to TRBJ2-3; 12 positions match TRBD2. The CDR3 sequence is 15 residues long. CDR1 is WNHNN, CDR2 SYGVQD, per germline (reference sequence). V gave up 4 bases and J gave up 2 bases; unmatched junction bases: 1. CDR3 amino acids: CASSGTSGDTDTQYF. CDR3 nucleotide sequence: TGCGCCAGCAGTGGGACTAGCGGGGACACAGATACGCAGTATTTT.

V and J are TRBV6-2 or TRBV6-3 and TRBJ2-2; 9 bases align to TRBD1. The CDR3 spans 18 residues. After removal of 2 bases from V and 0 bases from J, the junction contained 7 bases not matched to a gene. CDR1 MNHEY and CDR2 SVGEGT come from the germline V gene. CDR3 residues: CASSYVPGQGTNTGELFF. In nucleotides, the CDR3 is TGTGCCAGCAGTTACGTCCCGGGACAGGGAACGAACACCGGGGAGCTGTTTTTT.

This rearrangement joins TRBV19 to TRBJ1-1; tentatively, D is TRBD1 (6 bases). The germline V gene encodes CDR1 LNHDA and CDR2 SQIVND (reference sequence). The CDR3 sequence is 13 residues long. Trimming shortened V by 1 base and J by 7 bases, and 10 bases separated the two germline ends. CDR3: CASSIVRGDEAFF. The CDR3, as DNA: TGTGCCAGTAGTATAGTCAGGGGAGATGAAGCTTTCTTT.